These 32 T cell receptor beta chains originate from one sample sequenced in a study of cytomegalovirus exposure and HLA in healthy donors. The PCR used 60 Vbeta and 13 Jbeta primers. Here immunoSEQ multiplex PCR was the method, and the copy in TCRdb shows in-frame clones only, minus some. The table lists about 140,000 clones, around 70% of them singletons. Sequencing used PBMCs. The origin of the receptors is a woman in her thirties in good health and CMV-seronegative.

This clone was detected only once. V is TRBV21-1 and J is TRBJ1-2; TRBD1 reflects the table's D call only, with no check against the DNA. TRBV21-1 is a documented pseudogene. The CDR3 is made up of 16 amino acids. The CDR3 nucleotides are TGTGCCAGCAGCAAAGTGACAGGCCAAGCCCTCTATGGCTACACCTTC. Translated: CASSKVTGQALYGYTF.

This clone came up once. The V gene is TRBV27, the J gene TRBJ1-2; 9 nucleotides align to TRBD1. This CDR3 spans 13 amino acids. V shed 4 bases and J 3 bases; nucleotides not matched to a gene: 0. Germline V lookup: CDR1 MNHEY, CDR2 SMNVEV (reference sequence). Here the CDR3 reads CASSWDRDYGYTF. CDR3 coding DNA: TGTGCCAGCAGTTGGGACAGGGACTATGGCTACACCTTC.

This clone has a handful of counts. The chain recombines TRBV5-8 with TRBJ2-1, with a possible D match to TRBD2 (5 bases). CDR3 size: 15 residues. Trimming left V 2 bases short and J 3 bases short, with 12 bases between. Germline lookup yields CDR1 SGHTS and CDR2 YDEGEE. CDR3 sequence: CASSFTGLGYNEQFF. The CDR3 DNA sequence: TGTGCCAGCAGCTTCACGGGATTGGGCTACAATGAGCAGTTCTTC.

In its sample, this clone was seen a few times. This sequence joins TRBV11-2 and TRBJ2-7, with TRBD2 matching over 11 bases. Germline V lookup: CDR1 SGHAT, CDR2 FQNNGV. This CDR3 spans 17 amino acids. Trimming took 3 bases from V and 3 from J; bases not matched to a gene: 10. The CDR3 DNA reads TGTGCCAGCAGCTTCGGGGTCCTAGCGGGGGGTTTCTACGAGCAGTACTTC. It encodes CASSFGVLAGGFYEQYF. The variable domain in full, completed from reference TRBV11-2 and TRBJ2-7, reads EAGVAQSPRYKIIEKRQSVAFWCNPISGHATLYWYQQILGQGPKLLIQFQNNGVVDDSQLPKDRFSAERLKGVDSTLKIQPAKLEDSAVYLCASSFGVLAGGFYEQYFGPGTRLTVT.

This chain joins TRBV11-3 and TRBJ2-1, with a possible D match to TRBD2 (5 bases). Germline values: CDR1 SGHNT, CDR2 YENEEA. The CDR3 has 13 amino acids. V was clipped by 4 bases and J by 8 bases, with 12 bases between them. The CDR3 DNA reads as TGTGCCAGCAGCTCCCTCGGGCGGGATGAGCAGTTCTTC. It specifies CASSSLGRDEQFF.

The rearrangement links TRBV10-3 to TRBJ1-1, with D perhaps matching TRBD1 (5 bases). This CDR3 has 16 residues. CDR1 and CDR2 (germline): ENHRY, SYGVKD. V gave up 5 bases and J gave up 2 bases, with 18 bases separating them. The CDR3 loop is CAISPYTTASNTEAFF. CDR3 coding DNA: TGTGCCATCAGTCCATATACGACAGCTTCAAACACTGAAGCTTTCTTT.

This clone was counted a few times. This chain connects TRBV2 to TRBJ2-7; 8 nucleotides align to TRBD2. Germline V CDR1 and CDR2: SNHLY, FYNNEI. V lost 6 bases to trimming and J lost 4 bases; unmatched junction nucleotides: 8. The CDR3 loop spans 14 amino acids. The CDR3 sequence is CASRLRLATYEQYV. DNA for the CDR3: TGTGCCAGCAGGCTTCGACTAGCGACTTACGAGCAGTACGTC.

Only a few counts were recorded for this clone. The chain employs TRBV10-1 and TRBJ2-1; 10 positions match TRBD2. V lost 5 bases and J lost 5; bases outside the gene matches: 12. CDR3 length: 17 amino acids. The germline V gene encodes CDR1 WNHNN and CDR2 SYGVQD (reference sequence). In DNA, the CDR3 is TGCGCCAGCAGTCCTACTAGCGGGACGAGATTAAACAATGAGCAGTTCTTC. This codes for CASSPTSGTRLNNEQFF.

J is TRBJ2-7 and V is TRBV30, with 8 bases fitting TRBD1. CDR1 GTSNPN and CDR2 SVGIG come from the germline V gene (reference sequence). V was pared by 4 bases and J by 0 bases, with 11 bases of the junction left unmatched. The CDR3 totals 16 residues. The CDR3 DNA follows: TGTGCCTGGAACTTACCGGGAACAGGGGGCTCCTACGAGCAGTACTTC. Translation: CAWNLPGTGGSYEQYF.

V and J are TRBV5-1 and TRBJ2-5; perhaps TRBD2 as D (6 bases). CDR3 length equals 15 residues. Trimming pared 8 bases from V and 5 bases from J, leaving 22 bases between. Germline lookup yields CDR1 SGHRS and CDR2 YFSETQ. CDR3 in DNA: TGCGCCAGTAAAACAGAAGAGGGAGGAGGGGAGACCCAGTACTTC. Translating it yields CASKTEEGGGETQYF.

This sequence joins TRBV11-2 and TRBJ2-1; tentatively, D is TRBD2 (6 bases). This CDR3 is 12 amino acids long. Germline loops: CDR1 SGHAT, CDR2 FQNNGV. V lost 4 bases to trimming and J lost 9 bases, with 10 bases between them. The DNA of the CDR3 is TGTGCCAGCAGCTACCAGGAGGGTGAGCAGTTCTTC. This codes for CASSYQEGEQFF. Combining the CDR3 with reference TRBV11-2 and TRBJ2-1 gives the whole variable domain EAGVAQSPRYKIIEKRQSVAFWCNPISGHATLYWYQQILGQGPKLLIQFQNNGVVDDSQLPKDRFSAERLKGVDSTLKIQPAKLEDSAVYLCASSYQEGEQFFGPGTRLTVL.

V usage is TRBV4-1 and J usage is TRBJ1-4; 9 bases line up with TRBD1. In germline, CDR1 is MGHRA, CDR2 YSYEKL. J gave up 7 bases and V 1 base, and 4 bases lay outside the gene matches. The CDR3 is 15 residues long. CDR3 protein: CASSQAPGQGEKLFF. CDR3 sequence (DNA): TGCGCCAGCAGCCAAGCGCCGGGACAGGGTGAAAAACTGTTTTTT.

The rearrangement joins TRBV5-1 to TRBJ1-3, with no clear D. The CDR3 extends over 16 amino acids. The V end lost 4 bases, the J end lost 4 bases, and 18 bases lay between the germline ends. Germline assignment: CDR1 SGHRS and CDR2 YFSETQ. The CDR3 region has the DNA TGCGCCAGCAGCCAAATGGGAGCTACGGCCGGAAACACCATATATTTT. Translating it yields CASSQMGATAGNTIYF.

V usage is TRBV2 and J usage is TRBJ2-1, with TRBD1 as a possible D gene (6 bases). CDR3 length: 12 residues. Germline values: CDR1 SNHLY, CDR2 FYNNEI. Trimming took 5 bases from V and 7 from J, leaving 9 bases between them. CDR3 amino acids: CASSTGMNEQFF. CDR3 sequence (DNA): TGTGCCAGCAGTACAGGGATGAATGAGCAGTTCTTC.

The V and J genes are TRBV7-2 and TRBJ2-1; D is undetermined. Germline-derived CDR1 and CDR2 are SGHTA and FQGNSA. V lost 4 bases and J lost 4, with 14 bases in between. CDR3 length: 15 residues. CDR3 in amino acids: CASSSKVVAYNEQFF. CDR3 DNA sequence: TGTGCCAGCAGCTCCAAAGTGGTAGCATACAATGAGCAGTTCTTC.

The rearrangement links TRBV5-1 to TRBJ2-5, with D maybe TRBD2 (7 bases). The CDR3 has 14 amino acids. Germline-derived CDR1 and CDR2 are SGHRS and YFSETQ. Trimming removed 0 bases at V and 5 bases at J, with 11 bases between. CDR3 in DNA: TGCGCCAGCAGCTTGGCGGGGGGCTGGGAGACCCAGTACTTC. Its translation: CASSLAGGWETQYF. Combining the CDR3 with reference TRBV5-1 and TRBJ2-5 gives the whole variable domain KAGVTQTPRYLIKTRGQQVTLSCSPISGHRSVSWYQQTPGQGLQFLFEYFSETQRNKGNFPGRFSGRQFSNSRSEMNVSTLELGDSALYLCASSLAGGWETQYFGPGTRLLVL.

In DNA form, the CDR3 reads TGCGCCAGCAGCCCGGGTCTCATGGGCACAGGGGAAGAGACCCAGTACTTC. Amino acids: CASSPGLMGTGEETQYF. V is TRBV5-1 and J is TRBJ2-5; 7 positions agree with TRBD1. Germline trimming cut 4 bases from V and 3 bases from J; bases unmatched to any gene: 15. Germline CDR1 SGHRS, CDR2 YFSETQ. This CDR3 is 17 amino acids long.

The chain's CDR3 is CASSPLPSTDTQYF. CDR3 sequence (DNA): TGTGCCAGCTCACCCCTCCCTAGCACAGATACGCAGTATTTT. The V and J genes are TRBV18 and TRBJ2-3; no firm D call. The CDR3 runs 14 residues. The germline CDR1 and CDR2 sequences are KGHSH and LQKENI. Trimming removed 3 bases from V and 0 bases from J, with 7 bases in between.

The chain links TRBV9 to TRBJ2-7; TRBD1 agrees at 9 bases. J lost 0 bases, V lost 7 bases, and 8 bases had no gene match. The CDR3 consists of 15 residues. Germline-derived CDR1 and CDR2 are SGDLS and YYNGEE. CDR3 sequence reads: CASGPGQGFSYEQYF. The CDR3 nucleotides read TGTGCCAGCGGGCCGGGACAGGGCTTCTCCTACGAGCAGTACTTC.

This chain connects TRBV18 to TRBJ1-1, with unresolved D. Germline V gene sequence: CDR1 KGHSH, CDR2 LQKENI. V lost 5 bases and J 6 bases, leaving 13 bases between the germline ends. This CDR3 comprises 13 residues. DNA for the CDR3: TGTGCCAGCTCAACGGGAACGCAGGCTGAAGCTTTCTTT. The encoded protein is CASSTGTQAEAFF.

As DNA, the CDR3 is TGCAGCGTTACTGGACAGGGGGCCCTCAGGGAAGATACGCAGTATTTT. This encodes CSVTGQGALREDTQYF. The gene calls are TRBV29-1 and TRBJ2-3; 11 bases match TRBD1. The V segment lost 5 bases and the J segment 5 bases; nucleotides outside the gene matches: 12. CDR3 length: 16 amino acids. The germline CDR1 and CDR2 sequences are SQVTM and ANQGSEA.

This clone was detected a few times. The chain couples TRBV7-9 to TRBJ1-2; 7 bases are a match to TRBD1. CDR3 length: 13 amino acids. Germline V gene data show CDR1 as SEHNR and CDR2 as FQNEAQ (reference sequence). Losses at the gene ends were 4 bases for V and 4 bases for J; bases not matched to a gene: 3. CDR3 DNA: TGTGCCAGCAGCTCGGGACAGATCTATGGCTACACCTTC. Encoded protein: CASSSGQIYGYTF. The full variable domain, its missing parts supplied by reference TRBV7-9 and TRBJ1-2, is DTGVSQNPRHKITKRGQNVTFRCDPISEHNRLYWYRQTLGQGPEFLTYFQNEAQLEKSRLLSDRFSAERPKGSFSTLEIQRTEQGDSAMYLCASSSGQIYGYTFGSGTRLTVV.

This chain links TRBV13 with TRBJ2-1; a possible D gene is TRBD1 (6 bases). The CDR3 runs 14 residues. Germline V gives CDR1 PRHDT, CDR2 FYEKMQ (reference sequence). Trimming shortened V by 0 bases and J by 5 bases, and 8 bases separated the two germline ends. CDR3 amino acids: CASSLGDRDNEQFF. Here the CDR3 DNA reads TGTGCCAGCAGCTTAGGGGACAGAGACAATGAGCAGTTCTTC.

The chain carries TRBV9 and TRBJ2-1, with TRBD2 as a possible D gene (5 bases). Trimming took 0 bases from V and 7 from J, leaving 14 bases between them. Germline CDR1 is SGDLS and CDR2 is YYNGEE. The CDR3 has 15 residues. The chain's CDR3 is CASSVEVAPGNEQFF. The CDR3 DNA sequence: TGTGCCAGCAGCGTAGAGGTAGCTCCGGGGAATGAGCAGTTCTTC.

The CDR3 DNA sequence: TGTGCCAGCAGCTTAAGGGCGGGGGCCGTGTACGAGCAGTACTTC. This encodes CASSLRAGAVYEQYF. This chain uses TRBV7-8 with TRBJ2-7; D might be TRBD2 (7 bases). Trimming removed 2 bases at V and 4 bases at J, with 15 bases between. Germline V CDR1 and CDR2: SGHVS, FQNEAQ. The CDR3 is made up of 15 amino acids.

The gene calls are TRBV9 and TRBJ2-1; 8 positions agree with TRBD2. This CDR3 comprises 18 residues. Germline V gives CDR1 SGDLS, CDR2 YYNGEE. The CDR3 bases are TGTGCTAGTAGAAAGGGGCTAGCGGGTAATAGCTCCTACAATGAGCAGTTCTTC. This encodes CASRKGLAGNSSYNEQFF. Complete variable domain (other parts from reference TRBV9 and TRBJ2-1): DSGVTQTPKHLITATGQRVTLRCSPRSGDLSVYWYQQSLDQGLQFLIQYYNGEERAKGNILERFSAQQFPDLHSELNLSSLELGDSALYFCASRKGLAGNSSYNEQFFGPGTRLTVL.

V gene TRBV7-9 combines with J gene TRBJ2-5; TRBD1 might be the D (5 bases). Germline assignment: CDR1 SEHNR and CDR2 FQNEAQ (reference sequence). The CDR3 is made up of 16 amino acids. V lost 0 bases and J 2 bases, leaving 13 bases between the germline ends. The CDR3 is CASSLARDRLQETQYF. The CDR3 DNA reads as TGTGCCAGCAGCTTAGCGCGAGACAGACTTCAAGAGACCCAGTACTTC. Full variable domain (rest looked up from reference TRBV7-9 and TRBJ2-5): DTGVSQNPRHKITKRGQNVTFRCDPISEHNRLYWYRQTLGQGPEFLTYFQNEAQLEKSRLLSDRFSAERPKGSFSTLEIQRTEQGDSAMYLCASSLARDRLQETQYFGPGTRLLVL.

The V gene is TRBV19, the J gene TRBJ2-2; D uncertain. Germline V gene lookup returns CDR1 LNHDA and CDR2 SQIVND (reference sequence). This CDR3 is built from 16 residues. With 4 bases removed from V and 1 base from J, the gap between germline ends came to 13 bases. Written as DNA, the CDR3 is TGTGCCAGTAGTACGCAGGTGCCCCTGAACACCGGGGAGCTGTTTTTT. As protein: CASSTQVPLNTGELFF.

As DNA, the CDR3 is TGTGCCAGCCGACTTAGTCCGGGACAGGTGAACACTGAAGCTTTCTTT. Its protein product is CASRLSPGQVNTEAFF. V gene TRBV6-4 combines with J gene TRBJ1-1; 8 bases are a match to TRBD1. Germline CDR1 reads MRHNA; CDR2 reads SNTAGT. This CDR3 comprises 16 residues. Germline trimming cut 8 bases from V and 0 bases from J; bases unmatched to any gene: 11.

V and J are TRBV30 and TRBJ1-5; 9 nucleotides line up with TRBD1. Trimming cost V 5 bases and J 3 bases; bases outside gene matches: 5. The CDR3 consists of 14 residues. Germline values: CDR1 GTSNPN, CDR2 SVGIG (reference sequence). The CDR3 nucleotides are TGTGCCTGGGCCGGGACAGGGCTCAATCAGCCCCAGCATTTT. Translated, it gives CAWAGTGLNQPQHF.

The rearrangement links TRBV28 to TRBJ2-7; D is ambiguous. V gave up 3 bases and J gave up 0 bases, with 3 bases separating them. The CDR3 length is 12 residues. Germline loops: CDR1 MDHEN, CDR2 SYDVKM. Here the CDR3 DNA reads TGTGCCAGCAGTTTCATCTCCTACGAGCAGTACTTC. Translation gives CASSFISYEQYF.

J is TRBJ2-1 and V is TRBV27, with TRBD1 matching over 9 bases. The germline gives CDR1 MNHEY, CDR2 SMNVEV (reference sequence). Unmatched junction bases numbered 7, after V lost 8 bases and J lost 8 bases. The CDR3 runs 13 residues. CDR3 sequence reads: CASGHRGLDEQFF. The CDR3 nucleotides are TGTGCCAGCGGTCACAGGGGGCTTGATGAGCAGTTCTTC.